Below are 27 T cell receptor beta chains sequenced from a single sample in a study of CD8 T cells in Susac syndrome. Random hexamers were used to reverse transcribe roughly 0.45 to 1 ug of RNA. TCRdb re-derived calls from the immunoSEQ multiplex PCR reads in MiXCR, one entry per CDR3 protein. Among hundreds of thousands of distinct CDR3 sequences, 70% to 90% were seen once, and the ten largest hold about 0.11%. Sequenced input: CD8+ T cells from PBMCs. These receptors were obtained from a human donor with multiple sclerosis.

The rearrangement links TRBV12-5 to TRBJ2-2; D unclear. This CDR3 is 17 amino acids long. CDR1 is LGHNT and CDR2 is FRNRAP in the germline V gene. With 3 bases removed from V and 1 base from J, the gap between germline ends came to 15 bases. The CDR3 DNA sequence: TGTGCTAGTGGTTTTAGCTCCGAGACACTGAACACCGGGGAGCTGTTTTTT. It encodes CASGFSSETLNTGELFF.

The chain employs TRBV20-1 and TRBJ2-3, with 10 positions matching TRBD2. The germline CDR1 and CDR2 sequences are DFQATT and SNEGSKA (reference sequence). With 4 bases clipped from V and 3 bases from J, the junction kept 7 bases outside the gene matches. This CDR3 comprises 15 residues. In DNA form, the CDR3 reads TGCAGTGCTACCCCTCCTAGCGGGGGTACAGATACGCAGTATTTT. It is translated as CSATPPSGGTDTQYF.

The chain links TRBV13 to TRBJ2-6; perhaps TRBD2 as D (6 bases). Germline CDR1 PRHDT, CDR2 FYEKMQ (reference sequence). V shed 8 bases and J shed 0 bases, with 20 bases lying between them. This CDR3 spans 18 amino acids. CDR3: CASCRAEGHFSGANVLTF. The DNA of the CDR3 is TGTGCCAGCTGTCGTGCGGAGGGGCACTTCTCTGGGGCCAACGTCCTGACTTTC.

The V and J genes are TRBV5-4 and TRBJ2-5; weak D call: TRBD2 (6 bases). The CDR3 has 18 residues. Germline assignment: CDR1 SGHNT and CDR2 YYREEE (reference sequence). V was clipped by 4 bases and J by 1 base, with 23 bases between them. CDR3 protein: CASSPGLTLIAGQETQYF. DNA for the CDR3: TGTGCCAGCAGCCCGGGACTCACCTTAATTGCCGGCCAAGAGACCCAGTACTTC.

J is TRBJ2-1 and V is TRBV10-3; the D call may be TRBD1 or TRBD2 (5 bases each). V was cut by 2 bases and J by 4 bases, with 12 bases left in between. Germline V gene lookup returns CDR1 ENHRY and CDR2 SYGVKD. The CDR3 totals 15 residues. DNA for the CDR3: TGTGCCATCAGTGAGGTTGAGGGGCCTTACAATGAGCAGTTCTTC. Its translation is CAISEVEGPYNEQFF.

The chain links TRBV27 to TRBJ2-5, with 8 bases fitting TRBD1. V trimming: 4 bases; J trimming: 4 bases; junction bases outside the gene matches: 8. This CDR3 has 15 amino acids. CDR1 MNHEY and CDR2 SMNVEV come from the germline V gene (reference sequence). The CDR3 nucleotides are TGTGCCAGCAGTTCCCGGACAGGGTTCGGAGAGACCCAGTACTTC. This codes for CASSSRTGFGETQYF.

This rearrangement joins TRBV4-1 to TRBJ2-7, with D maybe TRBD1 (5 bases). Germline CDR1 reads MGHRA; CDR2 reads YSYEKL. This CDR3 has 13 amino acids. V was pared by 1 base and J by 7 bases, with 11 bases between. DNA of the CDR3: TGCGCCAGCAGCCAAGGGGGCCCCCGGGAGCAGTACTTC. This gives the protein CASSQGGPREQYF.

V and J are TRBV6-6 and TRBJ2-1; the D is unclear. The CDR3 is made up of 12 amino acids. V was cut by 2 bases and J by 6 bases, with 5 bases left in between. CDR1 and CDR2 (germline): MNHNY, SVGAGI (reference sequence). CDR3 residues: CASSYGINEQFF. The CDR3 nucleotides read TGTGCCAGCAGTTACGGTATCAATGAGCAGTTCTTC.

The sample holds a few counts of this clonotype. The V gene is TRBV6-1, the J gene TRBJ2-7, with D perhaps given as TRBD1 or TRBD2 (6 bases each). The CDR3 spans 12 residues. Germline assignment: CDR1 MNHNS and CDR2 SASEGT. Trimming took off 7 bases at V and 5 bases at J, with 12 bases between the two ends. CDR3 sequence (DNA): TGTGCCAGCACCCACAGGGAGGACGAGCAGTACTTC. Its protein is CASTHREDEQYF.

The CDR3 loop reads CASSLRTANQPQHF. The CDR3 DNA follows: TGTGCCAGCAGCTTAAGGACCGCGAATCAGCCCCAGCATTTT. The chain combines TRBV7-8 with TRBJ1-5, with D uncertain. Germline loops: CDR1 SGHVS, CDR2 FQNEAQ. This CDR3 is built from 14 residues. The V end lost 2 bases, the J end lost 4 bases, and 9 bases lay between the germline ends.

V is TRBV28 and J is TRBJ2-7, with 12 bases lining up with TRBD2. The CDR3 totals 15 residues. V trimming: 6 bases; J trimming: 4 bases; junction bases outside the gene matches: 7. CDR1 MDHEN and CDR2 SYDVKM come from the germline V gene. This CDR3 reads CASRSLAGGPYEQYF. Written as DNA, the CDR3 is TGTGCCAGCAGGTCTCTAGCGGGAGGGCCTTACGAGCAGTACTTC.

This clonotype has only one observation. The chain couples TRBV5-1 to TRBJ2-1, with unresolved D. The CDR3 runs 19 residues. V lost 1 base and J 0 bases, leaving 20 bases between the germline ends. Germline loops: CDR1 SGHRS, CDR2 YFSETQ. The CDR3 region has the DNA TGCGCCAGCAGCTTGTTGGCCCCCAGCGCCCGAAGCTCCTACAATGAGCAGTTCTTC. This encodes CASSLLAPSARSSYNEQFF. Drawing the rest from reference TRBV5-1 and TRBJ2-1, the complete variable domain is KAGVTQTPRYLIKTRGQQVTLSCSPISGHRSVSWYQQTPGQGLQFLFEYFSETQRNKGNFPGRFSGRQFSNSRSEMNVSTLELGDSALYLCASSLLAPSARSSYNEQFFGPGTRLTVL.

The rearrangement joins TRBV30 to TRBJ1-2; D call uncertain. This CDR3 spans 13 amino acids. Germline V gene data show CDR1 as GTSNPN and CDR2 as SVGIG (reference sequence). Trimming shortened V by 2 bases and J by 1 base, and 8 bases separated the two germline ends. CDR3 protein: CAWSPENNYGYTF. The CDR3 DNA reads TGTGCCTGGAGTCCAGAAAATAACTATGGCTACACCTTC.

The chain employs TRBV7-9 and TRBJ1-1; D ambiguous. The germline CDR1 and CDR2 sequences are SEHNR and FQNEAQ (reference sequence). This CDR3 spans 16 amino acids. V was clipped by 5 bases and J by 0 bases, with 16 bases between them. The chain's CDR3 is CASSQVSGLMNTEAFF. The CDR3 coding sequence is TGTGCCAGCAGCCAAGTGTCAGGACTCATGAACACTGAAGCTTTCTTT.

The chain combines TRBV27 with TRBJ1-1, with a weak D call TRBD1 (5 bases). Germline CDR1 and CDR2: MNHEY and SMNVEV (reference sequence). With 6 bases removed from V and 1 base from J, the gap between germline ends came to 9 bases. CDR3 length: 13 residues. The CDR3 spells CASRLGENTEAFF. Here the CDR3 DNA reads TGTGCCAGCAGGCTAGGGGAGAACACTGAAGCTTTCTTT.

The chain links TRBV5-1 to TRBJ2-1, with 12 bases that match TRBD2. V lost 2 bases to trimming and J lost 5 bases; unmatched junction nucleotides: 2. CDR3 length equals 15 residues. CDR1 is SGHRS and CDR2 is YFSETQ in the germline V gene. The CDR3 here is CASSFGLAGNNEQFF. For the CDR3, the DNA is TGCGCCAGCAGCTTCGGACTAGCGGGGAACAATGAGCAGTTCTTC. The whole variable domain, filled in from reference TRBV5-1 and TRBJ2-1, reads KAGVTQTPRYLIKTRGQQVTLSCSPISGHRSVSWYQQTPGQGLQFLFEYFSETQRNKGNFPGRFSGRQFSNSRSEMNVSTLELGDSALYLCASSFGLAGNNEQFFGPGTRLTVL.

The CDR3 DNA reads TGTGCCAGCAGCCGGACTTTTCCCTACACCGGGGAGCTGTTTTTT. Protein: CASSRTFPYTGELFF. The rearrangement joins TRBV11-2 to TRBJ2-2; the D gene is possibly TRBD2 (5 bases). Germline V gives CDR1 SGHAT, CDR2 FQNNGV. The CDR3 loop spans 15 amino acids. V was shortened by 5 bases and J by 3 bases, with 13 bases between the two germline ends.

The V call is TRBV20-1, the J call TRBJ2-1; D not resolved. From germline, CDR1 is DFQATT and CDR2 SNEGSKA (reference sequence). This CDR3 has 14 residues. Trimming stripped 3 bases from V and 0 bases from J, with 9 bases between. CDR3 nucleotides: TGCAGTGCTAGCATGCGACGCTCCTACAATGAGCAGTTCTTC. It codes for CSASMRRSYNEQFF.

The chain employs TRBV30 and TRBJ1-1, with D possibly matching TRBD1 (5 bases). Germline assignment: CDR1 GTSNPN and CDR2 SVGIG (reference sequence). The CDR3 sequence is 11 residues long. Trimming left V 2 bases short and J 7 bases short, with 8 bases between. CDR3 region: CAWSLRVEAFF. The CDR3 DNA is TGTGCCTGGAGTCTCAGGGTTGAAGCTTTCTTT.

The CDR3 reads CASSLKPHQETQYF. The CDR3 coding sequence is TGCGCCAGCAGCTTGAAGCCGCACCAAGAGACCCAGTACTTC. The chain couples TRBV5-1 to TRBJ2-5; D not resolved. CDR3 length: 14 amino acids. Germline loops: CDR1 SGHRS, CDR2 YFSETQ. Trimming left V 1 base short and J 0 bases short, with 7 bases between.

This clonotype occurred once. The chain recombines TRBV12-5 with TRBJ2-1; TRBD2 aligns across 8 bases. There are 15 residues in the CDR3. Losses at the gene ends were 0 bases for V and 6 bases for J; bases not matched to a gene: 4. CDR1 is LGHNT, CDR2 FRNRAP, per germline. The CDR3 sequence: CASGLVTGGGNEQFF. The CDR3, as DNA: TGTGCTAGTGGTTTGGTAACGGGAGGGGGCAATGAGCAGTTCTTC.

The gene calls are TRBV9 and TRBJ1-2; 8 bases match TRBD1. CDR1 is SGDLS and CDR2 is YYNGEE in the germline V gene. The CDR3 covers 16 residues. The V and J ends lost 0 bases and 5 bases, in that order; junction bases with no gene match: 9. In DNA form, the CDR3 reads TGTGCCAGCAGCGTAGATATGAGTGGGACAGGATATGGCTACACCTTC. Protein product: CASSVDMSGTGYGYTF.

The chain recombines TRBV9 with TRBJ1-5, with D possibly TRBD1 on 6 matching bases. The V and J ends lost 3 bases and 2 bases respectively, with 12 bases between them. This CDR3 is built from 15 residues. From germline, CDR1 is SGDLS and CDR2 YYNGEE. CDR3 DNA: TGTGCCAGCAGCGAGGGGGGGGCACGCAATCAGCCCCAGCATTTT. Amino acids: CASSEGGARNQPQHF.

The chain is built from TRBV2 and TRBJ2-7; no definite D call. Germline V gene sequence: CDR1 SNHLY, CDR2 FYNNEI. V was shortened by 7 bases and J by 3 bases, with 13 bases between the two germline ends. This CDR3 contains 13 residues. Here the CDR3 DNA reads TGTGCCAGCAACGAGTGGAGAGACTACGAGCAGTACTTC. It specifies CASNEWRDYEQYF.

CDR3 amino acids: CAWNASFRDISNYGYTF. Written as DNA, the CDR3 is TGTGCCTGGAATGCCAGCTTCCGGGACATTTCTAACTATGGCTACACCTTC. V and J are TRBV30 and TRBJ1-2; weak D call: TRBD1 (6 bases). The CDR3 covers 17 residues. In germline, CDR1 is GTSNPN, CDR2 SVGIG (reference sequence). Deletions cut 4 bases from V and 0 bases from J, with 21 bases between.

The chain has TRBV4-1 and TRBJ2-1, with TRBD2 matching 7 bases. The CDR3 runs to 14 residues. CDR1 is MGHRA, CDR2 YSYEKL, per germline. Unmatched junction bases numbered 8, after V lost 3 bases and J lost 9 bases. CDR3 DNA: TGCGCCAGCAGCCAGGGAGGACTAGGTAGTGAGCAGTTCTTC. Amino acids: CASSQGGLGSEQFF.

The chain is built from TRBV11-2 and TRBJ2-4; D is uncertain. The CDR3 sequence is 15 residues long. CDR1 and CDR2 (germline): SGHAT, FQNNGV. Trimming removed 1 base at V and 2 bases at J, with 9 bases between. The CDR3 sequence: CASSLALGPKNIQYF. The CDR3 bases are TGTGCCAGCAGCTTAGCCCTGGGCCCCAAAAACATTCAGTACTTC.